The 26 T cell receptor beta chains given below trace back to one sample, sequenced in a study of blood T cell repertoires in COVID-19. TCRdb keeps only in-frame clones here, not all; method: immunoSEQ multiplex PCR. The data contain 360,000 or so clones, about 88% of them singletons. The specimen was PBMCs or T cells enriched from blood (not recorded which). Receptors were obtained from a woman in her 30s who had recovered from COVID-19.

This clone was seen a few times. V is TRBV5-1 and J is TRBJ2-3; D possibly corresponds to TRBD1 (5 bases). Germline loops: CDR1 SGHRS, CDR2 YFSETQ. This CDR3 is built from 14 residues. V lost 2 bases and J 2 bases, leaving 9 bases between the germline ends. The CDR3 DNA is TGCGCCAGCAGCTTCGGACAATACACAGATACGCAGTATTTT. This translates into CASSFGQYTDTQYF.

The chain carries TRBV5-6 and TRBJ2-6; D may be TRBD1 (6 bases). Germline V lookup: CDR1 SGHDT, CDR2 YYEEEE. Trimming took 4 bases from V and 1 from J, leaving 9 bases between them. CDR3 length: 15 residues. The CDR3 loop reads CASSLGQSGANVLTF. CDR3 bases: TGTGCCAGCAGCCTTGGACAGTCTGGGGCCAACGTCCTGACTTTC.

With respect to this clone: Additional DNA sequences in this sample encode the identical CDR3. The V and J genes are TRBV5-1 and TRBJ1-1; TRBD1 agrees at 9 bases. The V segment lost 3 bases and the J segment 2 bases; nucleotides outside the gene matches: 2. The CDR3 is 14 residues long. In germline, CDR1 is SGHRS, CDR2 YFSETQ. CDR3 DNA: TGCGCCAGCAGCTCGGGACAGGGCAACACTGAAGCTTTCTTT. As protein: CASSSGQGNTEAFF.

The chain recombines TRBV9 with TRBJ2-5; TRBD2 matches 8 bases. The CDR3 is 15 amino acids. Germline V gives CDR1 SGDLS, CDR2 YYNGEE. V lost 4 bases to trimming and J lost 3 bases; unmatched junction nucleotides: 8. The CDR3: CASSTLAGGKETQYF. The CDR3 bases are TGTGCCAGCAGCACCCTCGCGGGGGGCAAAGAGACCCAGTACTTC.

V gene TRBV19 combines with J gene TRBJ2-3; tentative D call: TRBD1 (6 bases). The germline V and J ends were trimmed by 5 bases and 0 bases, with 15 bases remaining between them. Germline lookup yields CDR1 LNHDA and CDR2 SQIVND (reference sequence). CDR3 length: 16 amino acids. CDR3 DNA: TGTGCCAGTAGTCCCCATCCAGGGGCCAGCACAGATACGCAGTATTTT. Its translation: CASSPHPGASTDTQYF.

The chain couples TRBV6-2 or TRBV6-3 to TRBJ1-1; D is undetermined. Trimming left V 3 bases short and J 4 bases short, with 12 bases between. This CDR3 has 14 residues. Germline V gives CDR1 MNHEY, CDR2 SVGEGT. The CDR3 loop is CASSYRGLGTEAFF. In nucleotides, the CDR3 is TGTGCCAGCAGTTATCGGGGTCTCGGCACTGAAGCTTTCTTT.

The genes are TRBV28 and TRBJ1-1; the D is unclear. Germline CDR1 and CDR2: MDHEN and SYDVKM. The germline V and J ends were trimmed by 10 bases and 0 bases, with 18 bases remaining between them. CDR3 length equals 15 residues. CDR3 DNA sequence: TGTGCCACCGGGGAGGGCGGACTCATGAACACTGAAGCTTTCTTT. This encodes CATGEGGLMNTEAFF. Variable domain in full (rest from reference TRBV28 and TRBJ1-1): DVKVTQSSRYLVKRTGEKVFLECVQDMDHENMFWYRQDPGLGLRLIYFSYDVKMKEKGDIPEGYSVSREKKERFSLILESASTNQTSMYLCATGEGGLMNTEAFFGQGTRLTVV.

The chain couples TRBV12-3 or TRBV12-4 to TRBJ2-7, with D maybe TRBD1 (5 bases). The V and J ends lost 8 bases and 2 bases respectively, with 13 bases between them. CDR3 length equals 13 residues. The CDR3 DNA follows: TGTGCCAGCGGACAAGAAGAGACCTACGAGCAGTACTTC. This translates into CASGQEETYEQYF.

Here the CDR3 reads CASSRGLTGVYGYTF. Written as DNA, the CDR3 is TGTGCCAGCAGCCGGGGATTGACGGGGGTCTATGGCTACACCTTC. The chain carries TRBV7-9 and TRBJ1-2, with D maybe TRBD1 (5 bases). Germline V gene data show CDR1 as SEHNR and CDR2 as FQNEAQ (reference sequence). This CDR3 region has 15 residues. V was cut by 5 bases and J by 4 bases, with 17 bases left in between.

The chain employs TRBV9 and TRBJ2-2; 8 bases agree with TRBD2. The CDR3 extends over 14 amino acids. V shed 4 bases and J 6 bases; nucleotides not matched to a gene: 5. From germline, CDR1 is SGDLS and CDR2 YYNGEE. The CDR3 is CASSLAGGPGELFF. The CDR3 DNA is TGTGCCAGCAGCCTGGCGGGAGGTCCCGGGGAGCTGTTTTTT.

The genes are TRBV6-5 and TRBJ1-5, with TRBD1 matching over 7 bases. CDR3 length: 13 amino acids. From germline, CDR1 is MNHEY and CDR2 SVGAGI. With V trimmed by 8 bases and J by 3 bases, 4 bases remained unmatched. CDR3 protein: CASGGQHNQPQHF. The CDR3 DNA reads as TGTGCCAGCGGGGGACAGCACAATCAGCCCCAGCATTTT.

J is TRBJ2-7 and V is TRBV28; 9 positions agree with TRBD1. CDR1 MDHEN and CDR2 SYDVKM come from the germline V gene. The CDR3 length is 12 residues. The ends lost 8 bases at V and 7 bases at J; junction bases unmatched: 6. CDR3 DNA sequence: TGTGCCAGCTACAGGGGGCTCTGGGAGCAGTACTTC. Translated: CASYRGLWEQYF.

The chain uses TRBV6-6 and TRBJ2-7; D call uncertain. Trimming removed 5 bases at V and 7 bases at J, with 15 bases between. Germline V gene lookup returns CDR1 MNHNY and CDR2 SVGAGI (reference sequence). The CDR3 length is 13 residues. CDR3 in amino acids: CASSANSRVEQYF. The CDR3 nucleotides read TGTGCCAGCAGTGCAAACAGCCGTGTAGAGCAGTACTTC.

This chain connects TRBV28 to TRBJ1-5; 7 bases map to TRBD1. The V segment lost 1 base and the J segment 0 bases; nucleotides outside the gene matches: 3. CDR1 MDHEN and CDR2 SYDVKM come from the germline V gene. CDR3 length: 16 residues. CDR3 region: CASSLFTGVSNQPQHF. The CDR3 region has the DNA TGTGCCAGCAGTTTATTCACAGGGGTTAGCAATCAGCCCCAGCATTTT.

The rearrangement joins TRBV5-1 to TRBJ2-3, with 7 bases aligning to TRBD1. The CDR3 is made up of 12 amino acids. Germline V gene data show CDR1 as SGHRS and CDR2 as YFSETQ. V gave up 0 bases and J gave up 11 bases; unmatched junction bases: 3. The CDR3 coding sequence is TGCGCCAGCAGCTTGGAGGGGACAGAGCAGTATTTT. Its translation is CASSLEGTEQYF.

The V and J genes are TRBV5-6 and TRBJ1-3; D is unclear. CDR1 is SGHDT, CDR2 YYEEEE, per germline. V was pared by 5 bases and J by 4 bases, with 13 bases between. This CDR3 has 14 amino acids. As DNA, the CDR3 is TGTGCCAGCAGACTTACAGCGGCAGGAAACACCATATATTTT. Its translation is CASRLTAAGNTIYF.

This rearrangement joins TRBV6-5 to TRBJ2-7, with D tentatively TRBD1 (6 bases). The CDR3 has 15 amino acids. V was cut by 2 bases and J by 5 bases, with 16 bases left in between. The germline CDR1 and CDR2 sequences are MNHEY and SVGAGI. The CDR3 bases are TGTGCCAGCAGTTACACGTTGGGGGCTAGGAACGAGCAGTACTTC. This gives the protein CASSYTLGARNEQYF.

The genes are TRBV29-1 and TRBJ1-4; a possible D gene is TRBD1 (6 bases). Germline assignment: CDR1 SQVTM and CDR2 ANQGSEA. The V end was cut by 4 bases, the J end by 5 bases, with 23 bases between. The CDR3 totals 17 residues. CDR3 sequence (DNA): TGCAGCGTTGTGGGGGGGCGACAGGAGGAAGGGAATGAAAAACTGTTTTTT. This encodes CSVVGGRQEEGNEKLFF.

J is TRBJ2-1 and V is TRBV6-5, with TRBD1 matching 10 bases. Per the germline V gene, CDR1 is MNHEY and CDR2 is SVGAGI. J was trimmed by 6 bases and V by 5 bases; bases with no gene match: 4. The CDR3 is made up of 14 amino acids. This CDR3 reads CASSTRDRGNEQFF. In DNA, the CDR3 is TGTGCCAGCAGTACCCGGGACAGGGGCAATGAGCAGTTCTTC.

V and J are TRBV5-6 and TRBJ1-1; 10 positions match TRBD1. The CDR3 totals 17 residues. Germline CDR1 SGHDT, CDR2 YYEEEE. The J segment lost 4 bases and the V segment lost 6 bases, leaving 15 bases of the junction unmatched. The chain's CDR3 is CASNRDRGLDLGTEAFF. As DNA, the CDR3 is TGTGCCAGCAACCGGGACAGGGGACTCGATTTGGGCACTGAAGCTTTCTTT.

V usage is TRBV5-6 and J usage is TRBJ1-4; D is unclear. Germline CDR1 is SGHDT and CDR2 is YYEEEE. V dropped 5 bases and J dropped 0 bases, with 14 bases sitting between them. The CDR3 contains 16 residues. The CDR3 DNA sequence: TGTGCCAGCAGGCTTGGCCCAGGCGCAACTAATGAAAAACTGTTTTTT. Translation gives CASRLGPGATNEKLFF.

This chain uses TRBV28 with TRBJ2-5; TRBD2 might be the D (6 bases). CDR3 length equals 14 residues. Trimming took 3 bases from V and 5 from J, leaving 13 bases between them. Germline CDR1 is MDHEN and CDR2 is SYDVKM. The CDR3 reads CASSLRGAGETQYF. The CDR3 DNA reads as TGTGCCAGCAGTTTGAGGGGCGCGGGGGAGACCCAGTACTTC.

V is TRBV5-1 and J is TRBJ1-6, with D perhaps TRBD1 (6 bases). There are 14 residues in the CDR3. V was cut by 3 bases and J by 10 bases, with 14 bases left in between. The germline V gene has CDR1 SGHRS and CDR2 YFSETQ. DNA of the CDR3: TGCGCCAGCAGCTCAGGGGTCAGTAGGTCACCCCTCCACTTT. Its translation: CASSSGVSRSPLHF.

The chain combines TRBV27 with TRBJ1-6; weak D call: TRBD1 (5 bases). The V gene's germline CDR1 is MNHEY and CDR2 SMNVEV (reference sequence). Trimming cost V 4 bases and J 5 bases, with 9 bases left between them. The CDR3 sequence is 14 residues long. The CDR3, as DNA: TGTGCCAGCAGTTCTTGGACAAATAATTCACCCCTCCACTTT. It specifies CASSSWTNNSPLHF.

The chain combines TRBV19 with TRBJ2-1, with TRBD1 matching 7 bases. Germline CDR1 reads LNHDA; CDR2 reads SQIVND (reference sequence). The ends lost 3 bases at V and 3 bases at J; junction bases unmatched: 2. The CDR3 has 14 amino acids. Written as DNA, the CDR3 is TGTGCCAGTAGTATCCCAGGGGGCTACAATGAGCAGTTCTTC. As protein: CASSIPGGYNEQFF.

The count of this clone is one. The gene calls are TRBV27 and TRBJ2-7; 8 nucleotides match TRBD1. Germline values: CDR1 MNHEY, CDR2 SMNVEV (reference sequence). The CDR3 totals 13 residues. The V gene end was trimmed by 7 bases and the J gene end by 2 bases; junction bases not matched to a gene: 4. CDR3 nucleotides: TGTGCCAGCAAGGACAGGGACACCTACGAGCAGTACTTC. Translation gives CASKDRDTYEQYF.